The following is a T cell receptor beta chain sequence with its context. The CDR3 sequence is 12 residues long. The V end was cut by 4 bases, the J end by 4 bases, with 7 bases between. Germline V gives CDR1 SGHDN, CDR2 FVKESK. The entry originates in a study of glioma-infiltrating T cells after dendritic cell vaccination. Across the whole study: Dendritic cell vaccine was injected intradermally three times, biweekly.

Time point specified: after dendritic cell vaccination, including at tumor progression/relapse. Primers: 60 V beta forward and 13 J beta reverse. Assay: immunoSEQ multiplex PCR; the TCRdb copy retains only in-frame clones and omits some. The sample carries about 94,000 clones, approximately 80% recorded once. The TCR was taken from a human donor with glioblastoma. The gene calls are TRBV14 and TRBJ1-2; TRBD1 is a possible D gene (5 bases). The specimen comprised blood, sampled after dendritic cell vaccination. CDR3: CASSLGGYGYTF. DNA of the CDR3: TGTGCCAGCAGCCTGGGGGGCTATGGCTACACCTTC.